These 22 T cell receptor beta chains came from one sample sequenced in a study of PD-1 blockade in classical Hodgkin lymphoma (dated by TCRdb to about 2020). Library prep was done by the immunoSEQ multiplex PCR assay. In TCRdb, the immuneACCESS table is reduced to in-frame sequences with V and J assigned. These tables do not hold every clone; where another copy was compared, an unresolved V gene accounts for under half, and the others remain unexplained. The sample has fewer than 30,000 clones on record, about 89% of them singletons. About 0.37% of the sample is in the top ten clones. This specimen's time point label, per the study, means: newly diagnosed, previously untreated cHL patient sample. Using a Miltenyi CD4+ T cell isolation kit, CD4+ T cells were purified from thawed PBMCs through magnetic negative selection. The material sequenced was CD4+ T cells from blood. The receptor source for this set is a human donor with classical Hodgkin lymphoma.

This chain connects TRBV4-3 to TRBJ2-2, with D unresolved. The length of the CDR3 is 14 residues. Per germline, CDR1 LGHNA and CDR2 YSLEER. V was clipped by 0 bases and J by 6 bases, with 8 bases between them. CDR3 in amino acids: CASSQDLAAGELFF. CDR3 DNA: TGCGCCAGCAGCCAAGATTTGGCCGCCGGGGAGCTGTTTTTT.

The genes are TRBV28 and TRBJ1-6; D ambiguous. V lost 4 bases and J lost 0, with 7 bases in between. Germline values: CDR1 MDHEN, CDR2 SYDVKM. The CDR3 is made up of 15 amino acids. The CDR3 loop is CASSWHSSYNSPLHF. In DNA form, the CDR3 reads TGTGCCAGCAGTTGGCACAGCTCCTATAATTCACCCCTCCACTTT.

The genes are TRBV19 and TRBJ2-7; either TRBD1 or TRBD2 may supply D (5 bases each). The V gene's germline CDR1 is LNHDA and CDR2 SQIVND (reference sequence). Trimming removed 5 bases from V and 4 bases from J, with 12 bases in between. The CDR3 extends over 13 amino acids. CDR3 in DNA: TGTGCCAGTAGTGGGGGTTGGGAATACGAGCAGTACTTC. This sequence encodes CASSGGWEYEQYF. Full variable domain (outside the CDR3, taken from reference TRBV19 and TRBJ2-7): DGGITQSPKYLFRKEGQNVTLSCEQNLNHDAMYWYRQDPGQGLRLIYYSQIVNDFQKGDIAEGYSVSREKKESFPLTVTSAQKNPTAFYLCASSGGWEYEQYFGPGTRLTVT.

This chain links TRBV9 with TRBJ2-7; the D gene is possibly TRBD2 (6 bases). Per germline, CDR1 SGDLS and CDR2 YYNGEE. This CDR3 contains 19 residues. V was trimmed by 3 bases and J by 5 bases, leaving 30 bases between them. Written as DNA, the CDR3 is TGTGCCAGCAGCGCCGGCGTGGGCGGGGAGCTACCCAGAGGGGACGAGCAGTACTTC. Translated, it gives CASSAGVGGELPRGDEQYF.

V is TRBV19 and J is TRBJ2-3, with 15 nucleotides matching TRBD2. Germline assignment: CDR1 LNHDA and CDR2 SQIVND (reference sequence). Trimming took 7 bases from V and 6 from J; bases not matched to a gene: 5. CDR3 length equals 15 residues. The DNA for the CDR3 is TGTGCCAGTATGGAGGGGACTAGCGGGAGGGATACGCAGTATTTT. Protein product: CASMEGTSGRDTQYF.

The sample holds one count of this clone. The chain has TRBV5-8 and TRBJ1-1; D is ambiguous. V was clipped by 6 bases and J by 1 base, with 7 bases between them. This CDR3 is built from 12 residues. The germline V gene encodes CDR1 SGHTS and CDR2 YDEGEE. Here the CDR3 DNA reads TGTGCCAGCACTGACCAGAACACTGAAGCTTTCTTT. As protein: CASTDQNTEAFF.

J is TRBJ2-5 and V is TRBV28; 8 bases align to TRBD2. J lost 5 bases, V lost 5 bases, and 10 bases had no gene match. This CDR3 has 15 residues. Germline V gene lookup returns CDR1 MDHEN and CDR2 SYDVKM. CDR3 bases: TGTGCCAGCAGTCCCCCCTCAGCGGGAGAGGAGACCCAGTACTTC. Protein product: CASSPPSAGEETQYF.

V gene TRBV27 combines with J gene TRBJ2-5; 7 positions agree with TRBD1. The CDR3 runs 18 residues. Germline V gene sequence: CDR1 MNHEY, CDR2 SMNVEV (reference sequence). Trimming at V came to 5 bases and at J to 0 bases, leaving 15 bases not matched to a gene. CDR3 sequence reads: CASSQGTEYQTHQETQYF. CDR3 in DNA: TGTGCCAGCAGTCAGGGGACAGAATATCAAACACACCAAGAGACCCAGTACTTC.

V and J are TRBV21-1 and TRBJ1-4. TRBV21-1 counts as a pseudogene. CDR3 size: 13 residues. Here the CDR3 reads CASSSSGREKLFF. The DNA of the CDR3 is TGTGCCAGCAGCAGTTCAGGGAGAGAAAAACTGTTTTTT.

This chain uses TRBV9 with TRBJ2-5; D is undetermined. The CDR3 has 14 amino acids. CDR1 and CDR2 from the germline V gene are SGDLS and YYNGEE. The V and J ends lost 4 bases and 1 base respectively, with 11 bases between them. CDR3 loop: CASSPRFSQETQYF. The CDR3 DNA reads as TGTGCCAGCAGCCCCCGGTTTTCCCAAGAGACCCAGTACTTC.

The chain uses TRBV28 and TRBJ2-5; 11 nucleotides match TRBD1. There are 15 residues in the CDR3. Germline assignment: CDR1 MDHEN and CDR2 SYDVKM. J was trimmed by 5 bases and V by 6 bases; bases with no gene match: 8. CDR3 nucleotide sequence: TGTGCCAGCAGCGGACAGGGGGCTGCCAGGGAGACCCAGTACTTC. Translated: CASSGQGAARETQYF.

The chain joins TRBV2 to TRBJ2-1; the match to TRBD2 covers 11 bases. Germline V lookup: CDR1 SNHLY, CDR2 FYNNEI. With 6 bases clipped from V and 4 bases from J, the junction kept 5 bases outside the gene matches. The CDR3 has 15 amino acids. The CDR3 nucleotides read TGTGCCAGCAGGCAACTAGCGGGAGATTACAATGAGCAGTTCTTC. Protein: CASRQLAGDYNEQFF.

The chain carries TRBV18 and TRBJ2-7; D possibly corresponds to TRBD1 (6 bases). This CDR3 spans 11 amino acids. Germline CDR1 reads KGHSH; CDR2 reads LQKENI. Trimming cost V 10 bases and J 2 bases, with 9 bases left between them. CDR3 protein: CATDRTYEQYF. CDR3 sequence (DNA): TGTGCCACCGACAGGACCTACGAGCAGTACTTC.

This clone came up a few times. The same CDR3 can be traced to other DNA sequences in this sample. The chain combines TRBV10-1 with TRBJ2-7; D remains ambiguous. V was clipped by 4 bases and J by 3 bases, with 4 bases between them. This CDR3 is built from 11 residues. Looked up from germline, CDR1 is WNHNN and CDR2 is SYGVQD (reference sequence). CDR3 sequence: CASSAGYEQYF. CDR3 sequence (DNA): TGCGCCAGCAGTGCAGGCTACGAGCAGTACTTC.

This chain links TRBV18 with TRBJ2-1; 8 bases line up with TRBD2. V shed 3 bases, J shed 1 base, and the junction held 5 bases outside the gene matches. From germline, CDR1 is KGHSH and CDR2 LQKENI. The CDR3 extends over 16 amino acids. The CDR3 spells CASSPGVAGSYNEQFF. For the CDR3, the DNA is TGTGCCAGCTCACCCGGGGTAGCGGGGTCCTACAATGAGCAGTTCTTC.

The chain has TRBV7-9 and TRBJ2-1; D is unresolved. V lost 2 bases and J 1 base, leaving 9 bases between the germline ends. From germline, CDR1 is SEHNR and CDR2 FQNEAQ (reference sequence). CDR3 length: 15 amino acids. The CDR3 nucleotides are TGTGCCAGCAGCTTATCCGTTGGGTCCTACAATGAGCAGTTCTTC. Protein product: CASSLSVGSYNEQFF. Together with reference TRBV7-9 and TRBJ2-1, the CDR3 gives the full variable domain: DTGVSQNPRHKITKRGQNVTFRCDPISEHNRLYWYRQTLGQGPEFLTYFQNEAQLEKSRLLSDRFSAERPKGSFSTLEIQRTEQGDSAMYLCASSLSVGSYNEQFFGPGTRLTVL.

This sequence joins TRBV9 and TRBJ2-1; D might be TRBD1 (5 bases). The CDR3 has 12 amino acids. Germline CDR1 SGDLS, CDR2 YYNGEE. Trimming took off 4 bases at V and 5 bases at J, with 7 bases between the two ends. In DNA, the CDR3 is TGTGCCAGCAGCCCCAGGGACAATGAGCAGTTCTTC. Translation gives CASSPRDNEQFF.

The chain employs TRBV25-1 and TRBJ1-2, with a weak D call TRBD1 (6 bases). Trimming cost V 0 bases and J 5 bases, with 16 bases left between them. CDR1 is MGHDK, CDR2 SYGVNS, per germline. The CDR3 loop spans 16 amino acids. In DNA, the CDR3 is TGTGCCAGCAGTGAATATCCCTCGGACAGACTGTATGGCTACACCTTC. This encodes CASSEYPSDRLYGYTF.

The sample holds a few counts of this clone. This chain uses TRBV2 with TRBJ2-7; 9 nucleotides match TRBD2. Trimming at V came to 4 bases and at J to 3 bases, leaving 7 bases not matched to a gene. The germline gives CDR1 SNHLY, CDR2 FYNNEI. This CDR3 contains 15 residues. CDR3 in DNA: TGTGCCAGCAGTGTCGGTAGCGGGGGTTACTACGAGCAGTACTTC. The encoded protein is CASSVGSGGYYEQYF.

The CDR3 bases are TGTGCCAGCAGCTTGAGGGGAGATAGCAATCAGCCCCAGCATTTT. This codes for CASSLRGDSNQPQHF. V usage is TRBV5-5 and J usage is TRBJ1-5; D is possibly TRBD1 (5 bases). The CDR3 runs 15 residues. V was clipped by 1 base and J by 0 bases, with 8 bases between them. Germline V lookup: CDR1 SGHKS, CDR2 YYEKEE (reference sequence).

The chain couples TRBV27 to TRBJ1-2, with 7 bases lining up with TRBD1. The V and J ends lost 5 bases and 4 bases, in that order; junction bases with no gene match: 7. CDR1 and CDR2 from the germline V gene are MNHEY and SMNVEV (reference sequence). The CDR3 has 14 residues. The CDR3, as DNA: TGTGCCAGCAGTCCAAAGACAGGGCGCTATGGCTACACCTTC. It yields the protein CASSPKTGRYGYTF.

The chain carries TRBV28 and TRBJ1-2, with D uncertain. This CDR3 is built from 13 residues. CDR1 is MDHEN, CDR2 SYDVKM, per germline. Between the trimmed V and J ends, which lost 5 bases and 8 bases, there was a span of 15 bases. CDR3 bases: TGTGCCAGCAGTCAAATACGCCGGTGGGGCTACACCTTC. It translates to CASSQIRRWGYTF.